This TCR beta chain was sequenced during a study of T cell responses to AZD1222 COVID-19 vaccine. Measured with immunoSEQ multiplex PCR; TCRdb has only the in-frame clones, and not every one. The sample yields more than 150,000 clones, about 87% seen once. This receptor was obtained from an adult in good health. This sample comprised peripheral blood, obtained on day 0 of AZD1222 vaccination.

The CDR3 sequence: CASSLYGGVVTDTQYF. The CDR3 region has the DNA TGTGCCAGCAGTTTATATGGGGGGGTGGTCACAGATACGCAGTATTTT. The rearrangement joins TRBV27 to TRBJ2-3, with TRBD2 identical over 7 bases. The CDR3 extends over 16 amino acids. V lost 1 base and J lost 2; bases outside the gene matches: 6. Per the germline V gene, CDR1 is MNHEY and CDR2 is SMNVEV (reference sequence).